This T cell receptor (beta chain) was captured in a study of blood T cell repertoires in COVID-19 (TCRdb year 2020). In terms of the full investigation: The collaborator samples originated in the United States, Italy and Spain and spanned the acute and convalescent phases of COVID-19. The prospective study material was composed of cDNA or gDNA derived from T cells, B-cell-depleted T cells, or PBMCs. Deeply sampled blood TCRbeta repertoires from subjects exposed to, actively infected with, or recovered from COVID-19 were included in the dataset. A freely available public database, intended as a resource for researchers studying the immune response to SARS-CoV-2, is where the repertoires were released. Samples came from the ongoing ImmuneRACE study (first 160 participants) plus 1,254 subjects from 6 global collaborators. Nearly every sample came with metadata listing a de-identified subject ID, COVID-19 status, age in years and sex. HLA class I and class II types, where available, came from metadata supplied by the sample provider rather than from assay-based typing. Study-wide findings and limitations: The quantity of clinical and demographic metadata differed by source and by participant and was supplied without curation.

The germline V gene yields SQVTM for CDR1 and ANQGSEA for CDR2. Its CDR3 holds 15 amino acids, cysteine through phenylalanine. Only the CDR3 region is kept as DNA, spanning 45 bases read in frame from base 1. V trim: 0 bases; J trim: 4 bases; unmatched bases: 7. This clone was observed once. The antigen this receptor binds is unknown. The record has no base qualities; no much larger clone is one base away. Participants in the prospective study were enrolled through a virtual design, were aged roughly 18 to 100 years, and lived in fewer than 30 United States geographic areas. In the prospective study, participants were assigned to cohorts based on the clinical history participants reported in a screening survey and a study questionnaire. For ImmuneRACE Cohort 3, a participant was defined as recovered based on two consecutive negative NP/OP PCR tests, clearance by a healthcare professional, or resolution of symptoms. Each participant in the prospective study had whole blood, serum and a nasopharyngeal or oropharyngeal swab collected by mobile phlebotomists. Participants in the prospective study had the option to provide additional blood draws and questionnaires over a roughly two-month period. Before DNA extraction, prospective study blood samples were shipped either frozen or at room temperature.

TCRbeta CDR3 regions were amplified from genomic DNA by means of the immunoSEQ Assay, a bias-controlled multiplex PCR. From the authors' description of their analysis: The number of nucleated cells in each sample was estimated from the amplification of reference gene primers within the assay. To quantify the absolute abundance of each unique TCRbeta CDR3 rearrangement, sequence reads were collapsed and filtered. For each sample, productive Simpson clonality was calculated as the square root of Simpson's diversity index over productive rearrangements. TCRdb stores this immuneACCESS table with in-frame sequences only. Part of the clones is absent; in the studies checked, under half of the shortfall reflects unresolved V genes, and no reason is known for the rest. The V and J calls and the clone size are those of that table, but D and trimming were determined from the DNA. The sample table lists some 390,000 clones, approximately 89% of them with a count of one. The biggest ten clones account for less than 2% of the sample.

This sequence uses TRBV29-1 and TRBJ2-7; a stretch of 9 junction bases matches TRBD2. Sample: PBMCs or T cells enriched from blood (not recorded which). This receptor was obtained from a woman aged 30 to 39 who had recovered from COVID-19. The CDR3 region: CSVEENLAGSYEQYF. The nucleotide sequence is TGCAGCGTTGAAGAGAACCTAGCGGGGAGTTACGAGCAGTACTTC.